These T cell receptor beta chains were read from a single sample in a study of lymphopenia after photon versus proton radiotherapy. Clones were sequenced by immunoSEQ multiplex PCR, and TCRdb holds only the in-frame ones, with some missing. Counted here are around 25,000 clones, over 65% occurring once; the ten biggest clones make up 24%. The sequences come from peripheral blood, collected from a patient treated with photon-based radiotherapy. The receptors shown here come from a man in his forties or fifties with gastric cancer. Both conserved end residues are part of each CDR3. A D gene is named only where the DNA matches it firmly. Size is omitted from some rows. Given values are once, few, many or a class for expanded clones.

size: .
D: TRBD1
J: TRBJ1-5
V: TRBV30
CDR3: CAWTGQGAGGPQHF
DNA: TGTGCCTGGACGGGACAGGGGGCTGGGGGGCCCCAGCATTTT

size: once
D: .
J: TRBJ1-2
V: TRBV19
CDR3: CASSITGLGYGYTF
DNA: TGTGCCAGTAGTATCACAGGGTTGGGCTATGGCTACACCTTC

size: .
D: .
J: TRBJ1-1
V: TRBV5-1
CDR3: CASSPTPVGTEAFF
DNA: TGCGCCAGCAGCCCCACACCGGTCGGCACTGAAGCTTTCTTT

size: .
D: .
J: TRBJ1-5
V: TRBV19
CDR3: CASSTTRGGNQPQHF
DNA: TGTGCCAGTAGCACAACACGCGGGGGGAATCAGCCCCAGCATTTT

size: .
D: .
J: TRBJ1-1
V: TRBV9
CDR3: CASSWGTVNTEAFF
DNA: TGTGCCAGCAGCTGGGGTACCGTGAACACTGAAGCTTTCTTT

size: .
D: .
J: TRBJ1-1
V: TRBV5-1
CDR3: CASSLEKNTEAFF
DNA: TGCGCCAGCAGCTTGGAGAAAAACACTGAAGCTTTCTTT

size: .
D: .
J: TRBJ1-6
V: TRBV5-6
CDR3: CASSPDGSQGRGSPLHF
DNA: TGTGCCAGCAGCCCTGACGGATCACAGGGTCGGGGTTCACCCCTCCACTTT

size: .
D: .
J: TRBJ1-1
V: TRBV19
CDR3: CASTAGLGWVTEAFF
DNA: TGTGCCAGTACGGCAGGGCTGGGATGGGTGACTGAAGCTTTCTTT

size: .
D: .
J: TRBJ2-3
V: TRBV12-5
CDR3: CASGPTGGWGDTQYF
DNA: TGTGCTAGTGGTCCCACGGGGGGCTGGGGAGATACGCAGTATTTT

size: .
D: TRBD2
J: TRBJ2-1
V: TRBV7-3
CDR3: CASSLSPRLAGGSGYNEQFF
DNA: TGTGCCAGCAGCTTAAGCCCCCGGCTAGCGGGGGGGTCTGGCTACAATGAGCAGTTCTTC